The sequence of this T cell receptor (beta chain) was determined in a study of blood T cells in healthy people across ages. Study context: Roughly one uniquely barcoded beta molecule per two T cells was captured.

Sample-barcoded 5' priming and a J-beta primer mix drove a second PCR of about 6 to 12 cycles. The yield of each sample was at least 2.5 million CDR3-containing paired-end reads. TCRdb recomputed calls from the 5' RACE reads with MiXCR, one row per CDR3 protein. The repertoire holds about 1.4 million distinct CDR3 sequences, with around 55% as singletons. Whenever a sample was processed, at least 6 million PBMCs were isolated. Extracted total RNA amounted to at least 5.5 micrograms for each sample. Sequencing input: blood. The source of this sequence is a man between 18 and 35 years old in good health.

CDR3 in DNA: TGTGCCAGCAGTTACTCAGGGGCTGGAGGGCCCCAGCATTTT. Amino acids: CASSYSGAGGPQHF. The genes are TRBV12-3 or TRBV12-4 and TRBJ1-5, with D tentatively TRBD1 (6 bases). This CDR3 comprises 14 residues. V lost 4 bases, J lost 9 bases, and 16 bases lay in between.